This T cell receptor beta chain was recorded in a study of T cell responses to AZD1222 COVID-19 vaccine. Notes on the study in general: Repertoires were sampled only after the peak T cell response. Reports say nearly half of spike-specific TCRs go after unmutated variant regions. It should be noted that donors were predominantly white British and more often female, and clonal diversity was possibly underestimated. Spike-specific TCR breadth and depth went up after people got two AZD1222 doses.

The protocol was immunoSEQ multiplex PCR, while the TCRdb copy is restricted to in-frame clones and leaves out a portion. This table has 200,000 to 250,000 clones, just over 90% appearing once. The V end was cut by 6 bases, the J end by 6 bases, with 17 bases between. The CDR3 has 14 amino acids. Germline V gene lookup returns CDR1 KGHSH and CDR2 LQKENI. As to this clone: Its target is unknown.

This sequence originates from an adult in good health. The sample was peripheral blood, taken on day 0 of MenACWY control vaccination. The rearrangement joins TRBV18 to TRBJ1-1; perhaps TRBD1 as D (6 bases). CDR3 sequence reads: CASSPGLQGAEAFF. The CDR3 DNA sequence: TGTGCCAGCTCTCCTGGACTACAGGGCGCTGAAGCTTTCTTT.